This entry is about one T cell receptor (beta chain). Its antigen remains unknown. The source of the sample is a study of T cells in Graves' hyperthyroidism and ophthalmopathy. Turning to the study itself: Initial diagnosis, before any treatment, was when peripheral blood was collected.

Study-wide findings and caveats: Model output signaled ophthalmopathy a median 6.5 months ahead of onset.

TCR beta CDR3 regions were amplified from RNA transcripts. In the first-round RT-PCR of the TCR CDR3, the HTBI primer set was used. Via MiXCR, TCRdb re-called the multiplex PCR reads, giving one row per CDR3 protein. The sample includes 350,000 to 400,000 distinct CDR3 sequences, about a fifth of them seen just once. The hyperthyroidism was newly diagnosed and had lasted under 2 months; the patients were aged 18 to 65. The junction had 10 bases not matched to a gene; V was cut back by 9 bases and J by 6 bases. CDR3 length equals 14 residues. Germline V gene sequence: CDR1 SNHLY, CDR2 FYNNEI. This rearrangement joins TRBV2 to TRBJ1-1, with 10 bases fitting TRBD1. The sequencing input was blood. The receptor's source is a woman aged 18 to 35 with Graves' hyperthyroidism. The CDR3 bases are TGTGCCAGACTAACCCGGGACAGGGGCGCTGAAGCTTTCTTT. Its protein product is CARLTRDRGAEAFF.